Each of the 21 T cell receptor beta chains below was sequenced from the same sample in a study of T cells in Graves' hyperthyroidism and ophthalmopathy. TCR beta CDR3 sequences were amplified from RNA transcripts. The HTBI primer set served for first-round RT-PCR of the TCR CDR3. In TCRdb, the multiplex PCR reads were re-called with MiXCR into one record per CDR3 protein. The sample has nearly 600,000 distinct CDR3 sequences, approximately 13% seen once. Specimen: blood. Receptor source: a woman in her 30s with Graves' hyperthyroidism that later progressed to Graves' ophthalmopathy.

A few counts support this clonotype. The rearrangement links TRBV3-1 to TRBJ1-5; D is unclear. Germline values: CDR1 LGHDT, CDR2 YNNKEL (reference sequence). The CDR3 loop spans 15 amino acids. Trimming stripped 0 bases from V and 2 bases from J, with 8 bases between. The CDR3 loop is CASSQDPGGNQPQHF. The CDR3 DNA reads as TGTGCCAGCAGCCAAGACCCCGGGGGCAATCAGCCCCAGCATTTT.

DNA of the CDR3: TGTGCCAGCACCCCAGGAAGGGGGTCGGAGACCCAGTACTTC. Protein sequence: CASTPGRGSETQYF. The V gene is TRBV7-9, the J gene TRBJ2-5; D possibly corresponds to TRBD1 (6 bases). The CDR3 totals 14 residues. Germline V gene lookup returns CDR1 SEHNR and CDR2 FQNEAQ (reference sequence). Deletions cut 7 bases from V and 5 bases from J, with 17 bases between.

A remark on this clonotype: A junction end diverges from the germline sequence, so it may reflect a read error. The genes are TRBV11-2 and TRBJ1-1, with D hard to call. Looked up from germline, CDR1 is SGHAT and CDR2 is FQNNGV. The CDR3 runs to 11 residues. CDR3 coding DNA: TGTGCCAGCAGCCGGAACACTGGAGCTTTCTTT. It codes for CASSRNTGAFF.

This clonotype turned up a few times. The CDR3 here is CASSPGITSTEAFF. The DNA for the CDR3 is TGTGCCAGCTCACCAGGGATAACAAGCACTGAAGCTTTCTTT. The chain employs TRBV18 and TRBJ1-1; unclear D gene. V was pared by 2 bases and J by 4 bases, with 11 bases between. The CDR3 sequence is 14 residues long. Looked up from germline, CDR1 is KGHSH and CDR2 is LQKENI.

This clonotype occurred a few times. Just one base apart from a much larger clone, this may be a read error. This chain joins TRBV7-2 and TRBJ2-7; D possibly corresponds to TRBD1 (7 bases). V was clipped by 5 bases and J by 2 bases, with 19 bases between them. The CDR3 is 16 residues long. Germline V lookup: CDR1 SGHTA, CDR2 FQGNSA. CDR3 bases: TGTGCCAGCAGCCAAGGGGGCGGGACCCAGACCTACGAGCAGTACTTC. Translating it yields CASSQGGGTQTYEQYF.

The gene calls are TRBV27 and TRBJ2-3; D not certain. V was cut by 2 bases and J by 0 bases, with 9 bases left in between. The CDR3 runs to 15 residues. The germline V gene has CDR1 MNHEY and CDR2 SMNVEV (reference sequence). This chain's CDR3 is CASSLGETSTDTQYF. The CDR3 nucleotides read TGTGCCAGCAGTTTAGGAGAAACAAGCACAGATACGCAGTATTTT.

This clonotype showed up just once. The genes are TRBV28 and TRBJ2-1; D is undetermined. Trimming removed 4 bases from V and 4 bases from J, with 11 bases in between. Germline lookup yields CDR1 MDHEN and CDR2 SYDVKM. The CDR3 contains 14 residues. The CDR3 is CASSSPPWYNEQFF. The CDR3 nucleotides are TGTGCCAGCAGTTCCCCCCCTTGGTACAATGAGCAGTTCTTC.

This clonotype was detected many times. The chain uses TRBV7-6 and TRBJ2-5; maybe TRBD1 (6 bases). CDR3 length: 14 residues. Trimming took off 2 bases at V and 2 bases at J, with 9 bases between the two ends. In germline, CDR1 is SGHVS, CDR2 FNYEAQ. The CDR3 loop is CASSLSRGQETQYF. CDR3 DNA: TGTGCCAGCAGCTTAAGTAGGGGGCAAGAGACCCAGTACTTC.

This clonotype was picked up many times. V is TRBV5-1 and J is TRBJ1-1, with D tentatively TRBD1 (5 bases). The germline gives CDR1 SGHRS, CDR2 YFSETQ. V was pared by 1 base and J by 3 bases, with 13 bases between. The CDR3 runs to 15 residues. The CDR3 reads CASSLMQGYDTEAFF. The CDR3 DNA reads as TGCGCCAGCAGCTTGATGCAGGGTTATGACACTGAAGCTTTCTTT.

This clonotype was counted between two and nine times. V and J are TRBV7-2 and TRBJ2-2; D remains ambiguous. The CDR3 sequence is 12 residues long. The V end lost 5 bases, the J end lost 4 bases, and 5 bases lay between the germline ends. Germline CDR1 is SGHTA and CDR2 is FQGNSA. In DNA, the CDR3 is TGTGCCAGCAGCATGCGCACCGGGGAGCTGTTTTTT. This translates into CASSMRTGELFF.

This clonotype has a single count. V gene TRBV11-2 combines with J gene TRBJ1-2; the D is unclear. V shed 11 bases and J shed 2 bases, with 12 bases lying between them. CDR3 length: 12 amino acids. Per the germline V gene, CDR1 is SGHAT and CDR2 is FQNNGV. CDR3 sequence reads: CAWRGNNYGYTF. The DNA for the CDR3 is TGTGCCTGGAGAGGAAACAACTATGGCTACACCTTC.

This clonotype was observed a handful of times. This rearrangement joins TRBV5-8 to TRBJ1-1, with 8 bases matching TRBD1. The CDR3 covers 12 residues. Germline assignment: CDR1 SGHTS and CDR2 YDEGEE. The junction had 3 bases not matched to a gene; V was cut back by 7 bases and J by 4 bases. CDR3 nucleotide sequence: TGTGCCAGCCGACAGGGGTCCACTGAAGCTTTCTTT. Protein: CASRQGSTEAFF. The whole variable domain, filled in from reference TRBV5-8 and TRBJ1-1, reads EAGVTQSPTHLIKTRGQQATLRCSPISGHTSVYWYQQALGLGLQFLLWYDEGEERNRGNFPPRFSGRQFPNYSSELNVNALELEDSALYLCASRQGSTEAFFGQGTRLTVV.

This clonotype was seen at least ten times. The J gene is TRBJ2-7, the V gene TRBV6-5; TRBD2 matches at 10 bases. The CDR3 runs to 14 residues. Germline V gives CDR1 MNHEY, CDR2 SVGAGI. The V segment lost 4 bases and the J segment 3 bases; nucleotides outside the gene matches: 3. CDR3 residues: CASSWSSGSYEQYF. The CDR3 DNA sequence: TGTGCCAGCAGTTGGTCTAGCGGGAGCTACGAGCAGTACTTC.

J is TRBJ2-5 and V is TRBV12-3 or TRBV12-4; D may correspond to TRBD1 or TRBD2 (6 bases each). Deletions cut 0 bases from V and 9 bases from J, with 14 bases between. The CDR3 extends over 14 amino acids. CDR3 region: CASSLAGGPMSQYF. The CDR3 coding sequence is TGTGCCAGCAGTTTAGCGGGGGGCCCTATGTCCCAGTACTTC.

This clonotype showed up just a few times. CDR3 protein: CASSLQGTDQPQHF. The CDR3 nucleotides are TGTGCCAGCAGCTTACAGGGGACCGATCAGCCCCAGCATTTT. This chain connects TRBV13 to TRBJ1-5; TRBD1 might be the D (6 bases). The CDR3 is 14 residues long. Looked up from germline, CDR1 is PRHDT and CDR2 is FYEKMQ (reference sequence). V lost 2 bases and J lost 5, with 10 bases in between. Looking up the rest from reference TRBV13 and TRBJ1-5 gives the full variable domain: AAGVIQSPRHLIKEKRETATLKCYPIPRHDTVYWYQQGPGQDPQFLISFYEKMQSDKGSIPDRFSAQQFSDYHSELNMSSLELGDSALYFCASSLQGTDQPQHFGDGTRLSIL.

Ten or more counts support this clonotype. The V call is TRBV20-1, the J call TRBJ1-2; D is undetermined. The ends were cut back, 5 bases at V and 1 base at J, with 11 bases in the middle. This CDR3 has 13 amino acids. The germline V gene encodes CDR1 DFQATT and CDR2 SNEGSKA (reference sequence). DNA for the CDR3: TGCAGTGCTTCGGGTCCTCTTAACTATGGCTACACCTTC. Amino acids: CSASGPLNYGYTF.

The chain carries TRBV18 and TRBJ2-3; either TRBD1 or TRBD2 may fit D (5 bases each). V dropped 8 bases and J dropped 6 bases, with 9 bases sitting between them. CDR3 length equals 11 residues. The V gene's germline CDR1 is KGHSH and CDR2 LQKENI. CDR3 residues: CASPWGDTQYF. CDR3 nucleotide sequence: TGTGCCAGCCCCTGGGGGGATACGCAGTATTTT.

The chain combines TRBV4-1 with TRBJ2-1; a weak D match, TRBD2 (5 bases). Deletions cut 4 bases from V and 4 bases from J, with 17 bases between. This CDR3 spans 16 amino acids. Germline CDR1 MGHRA, CDR2 YSYEKL. CDR3 amino acids: CASSLEGSRAYNEQFF. CDR3 nucleotides: TGCGCCAGCAGCCTAGAGGGAAGCCGAGCTTACAATGAGCAGTTCTTC.

At least ten counts were recorded for this clonotype. This chain joins TRBV6-1 and TRBJ1-5; 9 nucleotides match TRBD1. The V and J ends lost 7 bases and 6 bases, in that order; junction bases with no gene match: 7. The CDR3 is 14 amino acids. Germline V lookup: CDR1 MNHNS, CDR2 SASEGT. CDR3 residues: CASIRDRVAQPQHF. The CDR3 DNA sequence: TGTGCCAGCATCCGGGACAGGGTCGCTCAGCCCCAGCATTTT.

In this sample, this clonotype turned up many times. The chain couples TRBV3-1 to TRBJ1-2, with D unclear. V lost 1 base, J lost 8 bases, and 14 bases lay in between. Germline CDR1 is LGHDT and CDR2 is YNNKEL (reference sequence). This CDR3 region has 14 residues. The CDR3 nucleotides are TGTGCCAGCAGCCAAGCGGCAGTCGTACAAGGCTACACCTTC. Its protein product is CASSQAAVVQGYTF.

The gene calls are TRBV5-1 and TRBJ1-2; possibly TRBD1 for D (5 bases). CDR3 size: 14 residues. Germline values: CDR1 SGHRS, CDR2 YFSETQ. Trimming pared 5 bases from V and 2 bases from J, leaving 13 bases between. The CDR3 reads CASRIQDTNYGYTF. CDR3 bases: TGCGCCAGCAGAATCCAGGACACGAACTATGGCTACACCTTC.